Sequencing of this T cell receptor beta chain was carried out in a study of blood T cell repertoires in COVID-19. The wider study: The study drew acute and convalescent COVID-19 samples from the United States, Italy and Spain. PBMCs, B-cell-depleted T cells, or T cells provided the cDNA or gDNA that made up the material.

Original methodology: Researchers report that nucleated cell counts were estimated from reference gene primer amplification. Here immunoSEQ multiplex PCR was the method, and the copy in TCRdb shows in-frame clones only, minus some. Clone size and the V and J calls come from that table; the DNA yielded D and trimming. Of 160,000 or so clones listed, roughly 78% are singletons. V lost 2 bases to trimming and J lost 9 bases; unmatched junction nucleotides: 24. CDR1 and CDR2 (germline): MDHEN, SYDVKM. The CDR3 consists of 19 residues. The chain recombines TRBV28 with TRBJ1-1, with TRBD1 matching over 7 bases. The origin of this receptor is a man between 70 and 80 years old with active or convalescent COVID-19. The specimen was peripheral blood. CDR3 amino acids: CASSLPSGQLFTNQKKAFF. CDR3 in DNA: TGTGCCAGCAGTTTACCCTCGGGACAGTTATTTACAAACCAAAAAAAAGCTTTCTTT. Supplemented by reference TRBV28 and TRBJ1-1, the full variable domain reads DVKVTQSSRYLVKRTGEKVFLECVQDMDHENMFWYRQDPGLGLRLIYFSYDVKMKEKGDIPEGYSVSREKKERFSLILESASTNQTSMYLCASSLPSGQLFTNQKKAFFGQGTRLTVV.